Described below is a single T cell receptor beta chain sequence and its context. These data belong to a study of blood T cell repertoires in COVID-19. In the study overall: COVID-19 samples from acute and convalescent phases originated in the United States, Italy and Spain. In each case, the material was cDNA or gDNA derived from T cells, B-cell-depleted T cells, or PBMCs.

There are 13 residues in the CDR3. V was cut by 0 bases and J by 6 bases, with 8 bases left in between. Per germline, CDR1 LGHDT and CDR2 YNNKEL (reference sequence). Study processing details: Amplification of reference gene primers was used by the study to estimate nucleated cell counts. Some clones are missing from TCRdb's copy, which holds only in-frame ones; the method was immunoSEQ multiplex PCR. From that table come the V and J calls and clone size; the DNA was used to work out D and trimming. Among over 95,000 clones, more than 80% were seen once, and the ten largest hold around 6%. Patients at the Seattle site were enrolled during active infection and followed longitudinally.

V usage is TRBV3-1 (or the pseudogene TRBV3-2) and J usage is TRBJ1-2; D gene unclear. The sequenced sample was peripheral blood. This sequence originates from a woman aged 60 to 75 with COVID-19, enrolled during active disease. Here the CDR3 reads CASSQEYGNGYTF. In nucleotides, the CDR3 is TGTGCCAGCAGCCAAGAGTACGGGAATGGCTACACCTTC.